Listed here are 9 T cell receptor beta chains from one sample, sequenced in a study of follicular helper T cells after annual influenza vaccination. Documented time point: 2014-2015 season, pre-vaccination. The table came from immunoSEQ multiplex PCR; TCRdb's copy has only in-frame clones and leaves some out. The sample includes under 15,000 clones, roughly 78% of them seen just once. Sequenced here: CXCR5- memory CD4+ T cells sorted from blood, sampled on the day of influenza vaccination. The receptors were gathered from an adult who received the influenza vaccine.

The rearrangement links TRBV18 to TRBJ2-1; D unclear. Germline CDR1 KGHSH, CDR2 LQKENI. Trimming left V 3 bases short and J 0 bases short, with 9 bases between. This CDR3 is built from 15 residues. The CDR3 nucleotides read TGTGCCAGCTCACCGAGTCAAATCTCCTACAATGAGCAGTTCTTC. Translated: CASSPSQISYNEQFF. Using reference TRBV18 and TRBJ2-1 for the parts outside the CDR3, the full variable domain is NAGVMQNPRHLVRRRGQEARLRCSPMKGHSHVYWYRQLPEEGLKFMVYLQKENIIDESGMPKERFSAEFPKEGPSILRIQQVVRGDSAAYFCASSPSQISYNEQFFGPGTRLTVL.

The chain employs TRBV14 and TRBJ1-1; D unclear. The CDR3 length is 14 residues. Germline V lookup: CDR1 SGHDN, CDR2 FVKESK. The V end lost 0 bases, the J end lost 7 bases, and 12 bases lay between the germline ends. The CDR3: CASSQDTGSLEAFF. In DNA form, the CDR3 reads TGTGCCAGCAGCCAAGATACCGGGTCGCTTGAAGCTTTCTTT. The complete variable domain, with remaining parts taken from reference TRBV14 and TRBJ1-1, reads EAGVTQFPSHSVIEKGQTVTLRCDPISGHDNLYWYRRVMGKEIKFLLHFVKESKQDESGMPNNRFLAERTGGTYSTLKVQPAELEDSGVYFCASSQDTGSLEAFFGQGTRLTVV.

CDR3 sequence reads: CASRSGGTRFTDTQYF. CDR3 sequence (DNA): TGTGCCAGCAGATCAGGTGGGACTAGATTCACAGATACGCAGTATTTT. The V gene is TRBV11-3, the J gene TRBJ2-3; 8 nucleotides align to TRBD2. Trimming at V came to 6 bases and at J to 2 bases, leaving 10 bases not matched to a gene. This CDR3 is 16 amino acids long. Germline V gives CDR1 SGHNT, CDR2 YENEEA.

The rearrangement joins TRBV7-2 to TRBJ2-3; 7 bases match TRBD1. Losses at the gene ends were 2 bases for V and 3 bases for J; bases not matched to a gene: 5. From germline, CDR1 is SGHTA and CDR2 FQGNSA. The CDR3 extends over 15 amino acids. The CDR3: CASSLRGGATDTQYF. CDR3 DNA: TGTGCCAGCAGCTTAAGAGGGGGCGCGACAGATACGCAGTATTTT.

The chain is built from TRBV27 and TRBJ1-5; no firm D call. This CDR3 has 12 residues. The V and J ends lost 2 bases and 10 bases respectively, with 9 bases between them. Per the germline V gene, CDR1 is MNHEY and CDR2 is SMNVEV (reference sequence). The CDR3, as DNA: TGTGCCAGCAGTTTACCGTCGGAACCCCAGCATTTT. Its translation is CASSLPSEPQHF.

V and J are TRBV10-2 and TRBJ1-2; TRBD1 matches 10 bases. V was clipped by 3 bases and J by 3 bases; unmatched bases: 7. The germline V gene has CDR1 WSHSY and CDR2 SAAADI. The CDR3 runs to 16 residues. The chain's CDR3 is CASSDLKTGGDYGYTF. Written as DNA, the CDR3 is TGCGCCAGCAGTGACCTTAAGACAGGGGGCGACTATGGCTACACCTTC.

CDR3 protein: CASSQNRRGSGNEKLFF. CDR3 nucleotide sequence: TGCGCCAGCAGCCAAAATAGGCGGGGCTCCGGTAATGAAAAACTGTTTTTT. The chain is built from TRBV4-3 and TRBJ1-4; D might be TRBD1 (5 bases). The CDR3 is 17 amino acids. CDR1 is LGHNA, CDR2 YSLEER, per germline. V was trimmed by 2 bases and J by 4 bases, leaving 17 bases between them.

V usage is TRBV7-2 and J usage is TRBJ1-1; weak D call: TRBD1 (5 bases). CDR1 and CDR2 from the germline V gene are SGHTA and FQGNSA. V shed 5 bases and J shed 1 base, with 11 bases lying between them. The CDR3 spans 14 residues. CDR3 sequence: CASSRGGGNTEAFF. The CDR3 region has the DNA TGTGCCAGCAGCAGGGGAGGCGGGAACACTGAAGCTTTCTTT.

About this clone itself: A read error may account for a junction end that differs from germline. The genes are TRBV11-3 and TRBJ2-4; D ambiguous. This CDR3 is 11 amino acids long. The germline gives CDR1 SGHNT, CDR2 YENEEA. CDR3 protein: CASSLEGIPYF. The CDR3 nucleotides read TGTGCCAGCAGCTTAGAAGGAATTCCGTACTTC.